These 27 T cell receptor beta chains were all obtained from the same sample, sequenced in a study of blood T cell repertoires in COVID-19. Data came from immunoSEQ multiplex PCR; TCRdb stores just in-frame clones and leaves some out. The data show over 150,000 clones, 85% to 90% seen once. Sequencing used peripheral blood. Receptors originate from a woman in her seventies with COVID-19, enrolled during active disease.

The rearrangement links TRBV27 to TRBJ1-2, with 7 bases that match TRBD1. This CDR3 contains 14 residues. CDR1 and CDR2 (germline): MNHEY, SMNVEV (reference sequence). V trimming: 8 bases; J trimming: 7 bases; junction bases outside the gene matches: 13. The CDR3 nucleotides are TGTGCCAGCGCGCAGGGGGACCAGGTTGGTGGCTACACCTTC. Translating gives CASAQGDQVGGYTF.

The rearrangement links TRBV19 to TRBJ2-2, with D maybe TRBD1 (5 bases). CDR1 LNHDA and CDR2 SQIVND come from the germline V gene (reference sequence). With 4 bases removed from V and 1 base from J, the gap between germline ends came to 10 bases. CDR3 size: 15 residues. CDR3 in DNA: TGTGCCAGTAGTAGACAGACCTTGAACACCGGGGAGCTGTTTTTT. It specifies CASSRQTLNTGELFF.

This chain links TRBV5-1 with TRBJ2-2; 7 nucleotides line up with TRBD2. Germline V gene lookup returns CDR1 SGHRS and CDR2 YFSETQ. V gave up 6 bases and J gave up 0 bases; unmatched junction bases: 5. The CDR3 loop spans 15 amino acids. CDR3 protein: CASTWSGANTGELFF. The CDR3 bases are TGCGCCAGCACTTGGAGCGGGGCGAACACCGGGGAGCTGTTTTTT.

The gene calls are TRBV28 and TRBJ2-3; the D gene is possibly TRBD2 (5 bases). Per germline, CDR1 MDHEN and CDR2 SYDVKM. V was cut by 5 bases and J by 1 base, with 16 bases left in between. The CDR3 has 16 amino acids. The CDR3 sequence is CASSGIRGYGTDTQYF. CDR3 DNA sequence: TGTGCCAGCAGTGGAATCCGGGGTTATGGCACAGATACGCAGTATTTT. Supplemented by reference TRBV28 and TRBJ2-3, the full variable domain reads DVKVTQSSRYLVKRTGEKVFLECVQDMDHENMFWYRQDPGLGLRLIYFSYDVKMKEKGDIPEGYSVSREKKERFSLILESASTNQTSMYLCASSGIRGYGTDTQYFGPGTRLTVL.

The chain links TRBV5-1 to TRBJ2-1; the match to TRBD2 covers 7 bases. Germline trimming cut 3 bases from V and 6 bases from J; bases unmatched to any gene: 9. CDR1 and CDR2 from the germline V gene are SGHRS and YFSETQ. The CDR3 consists of 15 residues. The CDR3 spells CASSYQREGVNEQFF. The CDR3 DNA reads TGCGCCAGCAGCTACCAGCGGGAAGGGGTCAATGAGCAGTTCTTC.

The J gene is TRBJ2-5, the V gene TRBV19; 9 bases align to TRBD1. CDR3 length: 14 residues. J lost 4 bases, V lost 3 bases, and 3 bases had no gene match. Germline V gives CDR1 LNHDA, CDR2 SQIVND (reference sequence). DNA for the CDR3: TGTGCCAGTAGTATGGACAGGGGTCGAGAGACCCAGTACTTC. Translation: CASSMDRGRETQYF. Looking up the rest from reference TRBV19 and TRBJ2-5 gives the full variable domain: DGGITQSPKYLFRKEGQNVTLSCEQNLNHDAMYWYRQDPGQGLRLIYYSQIVNDFQKGDIAEGYSVSREKKESFPLTVTSAQKNPTAFYLCASSMDRGRETQYFGPGTRLLVL.

This clone has more than one count but fewer than ten. V gene TRBV29-1 combines with J gene TRBJ2-7; 10 nucleotides match TRBD1. Germline CDR1 reads SQVTM; CDR2 reads ANQGSEA. J gave up 11 bases and V 4 bases, and 14 bases lay outside the gene matches. This CDR3 has 14 residues. In DNA form, the CDR3 reads TGCAGCGTTGGGCCCGAGAGGGACAGGGGACTTAAGTACTTC. Translating gives CSVGPERDRGLKYF.

This sequence joins TRBV11-3 and TRBJ1-1, with a weak D call TRBD1 (6 bases). In germline, CDR1 is SGHNT, CDR2 YENEEA. The CDR3 totals 13 residues. V lost 4 bases and J 6 bases, leaving 12 bases between the germline ends. The CDR3 here is CASSSRGGPEAFF. For the CDR3, the DNA is TGTGCCAGCAGCTCCCGTGGGGGCCCTGAAGCTTTCTTT.

The gene calls are TRBV6-5 and TRBJ2-2; 7 positions agree with TRBD2. The V gene end was trimmed by 9 bases and the J gene end by 8 bases; junction bases not matched to a gene: 15. CDR1 MNHEY and CDR2 SVGAGI come from the germline V gene. The CDR3 contains 15 residues. The CDR3 here is CASLREAGGVGELFF. The CDR3 coding sequence is TGTGCCAGTCTACGGGAGGCGGGCGGTGTTGGGGAGCTGTTTTTT.

This chain links TRBV18 with TRBJ1-5; D unclear. The CDR3 is 15 residues long. Germline V gene lookup returns CDR1 KGHSH and CDR2 LQKENI. V lost 2 bases to trimming and J lost 0 bases, with 8 bases between them. The CDR3 reads CASSPVQSSNQPQHF. The DNA for the CDR3 is TGTGCCAGCTCACCAGTACAGAGTAGCAATCAGCCCCAGCATTTT.

Written as DNA, the CDR3 is TGTGCCAGCAGTAGGAGCGGGGACCGGACCGGGGAGCTGTTTTTT. It specifies CASSRSGDRTGELFF. The chain couples TRBV6-2 or TRBV6-3 to TRBJ2-2; 7 bases match TRBD2. The CDR3 is 15 residues long. Looked up from germline, CDR1 is MNHEY and CDR2 is SVGEGT. V gave up 5 bases and J gave up 5 bases; unmatched junction bases: 8.

This sequence joins TRBV4-2 and TRBJ2-1; perhaps TRBD2 as D (6 bases). The CDR3 is 15 residues long. Germline CDR1 LGHNA, CDR2 YNFKEQ. Trimming cost V 4 bases and J 4 bases, with 14 bases left between them. The CDR3 nucleotides read TGTGCCAGCAGCCGGGAGCTAGCGAGATACAATGAGCAGTTCTTC. Encoded protein: CASSRELARYNEQFF.

This rearrangement joins TRBV2 to TRBJ2-3, with D possibly being TRBD2 (6 bases). This CDR3 has 13 residues. V was pared by 6 bases and J by 5 bases, with 12 bases between. Germline-derived CDR1 and CDR2 are SNHLY and FYNNEI. CDR3: CASRQGGGDTQYF. As DNA, the CDR3 is TGTGCCAGCAGGCAGGGAGGTGGAGATACGCAGTATTTT.

The chain employs TRBV27 and TRBJ2-1, with 9 nucleotides matching TRBD1. Germline V gene lookup returns CDR1 MNHEY and CDR2 SMNVEV (reference sequence). There are 14 residues in the CDR3. Unmatched junction bases numbered 5, after V lost 7 bases and J lost 4 bases. The CDR3 loop reads CASTPTGGYNEQFF. DNA for the CDR3: TGTGCCAGCACCCCGACAGGGGGGTACAATGAGCAGTTCTTC.

CDR3 sequence: CASSFLIGTGQETQYF. CDR3 bases: TGTGCCAGCAGCTTTCTCATAGGGACAGGCCAAGAGACCCAGTACTTC. The V call is TRBV7-9, the J call TRBJ2-5; 8 bases are shared with TRBD1. This CDR3 comprises 16 residues. Germline CDR1 reads SEHNR; CDR2 reads FQNEAQ (reference sequence). The ends lost 3 bases at V and 1 base at J; junction bases unmatched: 7.

The count of this clone is one. The CDR3 region has the DNA TGTGCCAGCAGCCAATCCCAGGGGCCATCCTACGAGCAGTACTTC. This codes for CASSQSQGPSYEQYF. This sequence joins TRBV3-1 (or the pseudogene TRBV3-2) and TRBJ2-7, with TRBD1 as a possible D gene (6 bases). The length of the CDR3 is 15 residues. Germline values: CDR1 LGHDT, CDR2 YNNKEL (reference sequence). The ends were cut back, 2 bases at V and 1 base at J, with 12 bases in the middle.

CDR3 residues: CASSPPKDSYNNQPQHF. The CDR3 DNA follows: TGTGCCAGCTCACCACCAAAGGACAGCTACAACAATCAGCCCCAGCATTTT. This chain connects TRBV18 to TRBJ1-5, with D tentatively TRBD1 (6 bases). Germline CDR1 reads KGHSH; CDR2 reads LQKENI. The V end lost 0 bases, the J end lost 3 bases, and 15 bases lay between the germline ends. CDR3 length: 17 amino acids.

This CDR3 is CAWRAPSGHHNQPQHF. CDR3 nucleotides: TGTGCCTGGAGGGCTCCTTCGGGACACCACAATCAGCCCCAGCATTTT. The rearrangement joins TRBV30 to TRBJ1-5; D perhaps matches TRBD1 (6 bases). Germline CDR1 is GTSNPN and CDR2 is SVGIG (reference sequence). This CDR3 has 16 residues. Trimming took off 3 bases at V and 3 bases at J, with 18 bases between the two ends.

V gene TRBV28 combines with J gene TRBJ1-6; D is unresolved. The CDR3 sequence is 15 residues long. Germline V gene data show CDR1 as MDHEN and CDR2 as SYDVKM. Trimming took 7 bases from V and 0 from J, leaving 10 bases between them. DNA of the CDR3: TGTGCCAGCACAAAAGGGAGCTCCTATAATTCACCCCTCCACTTT. Translation gives CASTKGSSYNSPLHF.

For this clone: This sample also contains other DNA sequences that code for the same CDR3. The chain is built from TRBV5-1 and TRBJ2-7, with a weak D call TRBD1 (6 bases). The V and J ends lost 4 bases and 4 bases respectively, with 9 bases between them. Per the germline V gene, CDR1 is SGHRS and CDR2 is YFSETQ. This CDR3 spans 12 amino acids. In DNA form, the CDR3 reads TGCGCCAGCAGCCAACAGGGTTACGAGCAGTACTTC. The encoded protein is CASSQQGYEQYF. The complete variable domain, with remaining parts taken from reference TRBV5-1 and TRBJ2-7, reads KAGVTQTPRYLIKTRGQQVTLSCSPISGHRSVSWYQQTPGQGLQFLFEYFSETQRNKGNFPGRFSGRQFSNSRSEMNVSTLELGDSALYLCASSQQGYEQYFGPGTRLTVT.

The V call is TRBV25-1, the J call TRBJ2-2, with a weak D call TRBD2 (7 bases). Trimming removed 1 base from V and 7 bases from J, with 19 bases in between. This CDR3 is built from 17 residues. The germline V gene has CDR1 MGHDK and CDR2 SYGVNS. The CDR3 nucleotides are TGTGCCAGCAGTGAATCTAAGGGGGGGAGGGCGATCGGGGAGCTGTTTTTT. Its protein product is CASSESKGGRAIGELFF.

This chain uses TRBV11-3 with TRBJ2-2; possibly TRBD1 for D (5 bases). CDR1 is SGHNT and CDR2 is YENEEA in the germline V gene. V was pared by 3 bases and J by 2 bases, with 13 bases between. This CDR3 is built from 16 residues. The CDR3 region has the DNA TGTGCCAGCAGCTTGGGCACTGGACAAAACACCGGGGAGCTGTTTTTT. Its translation: CASSLGTGQNTGELFF.

V is TRBV11-3 and J is TRBJ2-7, with 8 bases identical to TRBD1. V trimming: 0 bases; J trimming: 0 bases; junction bases outside the gene matches: 4. The CDR3 loop spans 16 amino acids. Germline-derived CDR1 and CDR2 are SGHNT and YENEEA. CDR3 DNA sequence: TGTGCCAGCAGCTTAGAGGTAGGACAGGGCTCCTACGAGCAGTACTTC. Translation gives CASSLEVGQGSYEQYF.

The V and J genes are TRBV5-4 and TRBJ2-1; 8 nucleotides line up with TRBD2. This CDR3 has 16 amino acids. The J segment lost 5 bases and the V segment lost 0 bases, leaving 7 bases of the junction unmatched. Germline V lookup: CDR1 SGHNT, CDR2 YYREEE (reference sequence). The CDR3 spells CASSLAGGGPHNEQFF. CDR3 in DNA: TGTGCCAGCAGCTTGGCCGGCGGGGGGCCCCACAATGAGCAGTTCTTC.

This clone was recorded once. The chain carries TRBV3-1 (or the pseudogene TRBV3-2) and TRBJ1-5; D is uncertain. Trimming shortened V by 4 bases and J by 7 bases, and 11 bases separated the two germline ends. The CDR3 runs to 13 residues. The germline V gene has CDR1 LGHDT and CDR2 YNNKEL (reference sequence). The CDR3 protein is CASSRQHGQPQHF. In DNA, the CDR3 is TGTGCCAGCAGCCGCCAACATGGCCAGCCCCAGCATTTT.

J is TRBJ1-5 and V is TRBV28; maybe TRBD1 (6 bases). V was pared by 7 bases and J by 7 bases, with 17 bases between. The CDR3 extends over 14 amino acids. Germline V gene data show CDR1 as MDHEN and CDR2 as SYDVKM. The CDR3: CASIHGGGHQPQHF. DNA for the CDR3: TGTGCCAGCATTCACGGGGGGGGGCACCAGCCCCAGCATTTT.

The chain joins TRBV5-1 to TRBJ2-2, with D unclear. The CDR3 is 16 amino acids. CDR1 is SGHRS, CDR2 YFSETQ, per germline. V lost 4 bases, J lost 0 bases, and 13 bases lay in between. CDR3 protein: CASSAQTPANTGELFF. DNA of the CDR3: TGCGCCAGCAGCGCCCAGACACCCGCGAACACCGGGGAGCTGTTTTTT.